The rows below give T cell receptor beta chains drawn from one sample of a study of blood T cell repertoires in COVID-19. Sequenced by immunoSEQ multiplex PCR; TCRdb stores in-frame clones only, minus some. The sample includes over 90,000 clones, 90% of them seen just once. Material for sequencing was peripheral blood. Receptor source: a man in his fifties with acute or convalescent COVID-19. The CDR3 runs from the conserved cysteine through the conserved F or W. D genes are given only for firm matches. Clone size appears in some rows only: once, few, many, or a class for an expanded clone.

length	size	V	J	D	CDR3	DNA
13	-	TRBV11-3	TRBJ2-7	-	CASSLKGRGEQYF	TGTGCCAGCAGCTTAAAGGGGAGGGGGGAGCAGTACTTC
13	-	TRBV6-5	TRBJ2-5	TRBD1	CAAAGGHQETQYF	TGTGCCGCCGCAGGGGGTCACCAAGAGACCCAGTACTTC
13	few	TRBV10-3	TRBJ2-7	TRBD1	CATTGARTGEQYF	TGTGCCACCACAGGGGCCCGGACGGGAGAGCAGTACTTC
13	-	TRBV4-1	TRBJ1-4	-	CASSVRVREKLFF	TGCGCCAGCAGCGTCCGCGTCCGAGAAAAACTGTTTTTT
13	-	TRBV24-1	TRBJ1-1	-	CATSDHRQIEAFF	TGTGCCACCAGTGATCATAGACAGATTGAAGCTTTCTTT
16	-	TRBV24-1	TRBJ2-7	-	CATSDSRRASSYEQYF	TGTGCCACCAGTGACTCACGCAGGGCAAGCTCCTACGAGCAGTACTTC
14	-	TRBV6-5	TRBJ1-1	TRBD1	CASRSQGRNTEAFF	TGTGCCAGCAGGTCACAGGGGAGGAACACTGAAGCTTTCTTT
17	-	TRBV7-9	TRBJ1-5	-	CASSLFGVGHSNQPQHF	TGTGCCAGCAGCTTATTTGGGGTAGGACATAGCAATCAGCCCCAGCATTTT
16	-	TRBV7-9	TRBJ2-7	TRBD2	CASIQGGSGRSGEQYF	TGTGCCAGCATCCAGGGGGGTAGCGGGAGATCGGGCGAGCAGTACTTC
15	-	TRBV5-1	TRBJ2-5	TRBD1	CASSTAGGSQETQYF	TGCGCCAGCAGCACCGCAGGGGGATCTCAAGAGACCCAGTACTTC